This TCR beta chain comes out of a study of T cell responses to AZD1222 COVID-19 vaccine. About the study: The analysis combined second doses at about 4 or about 12 weeks.

This CDR3 spans 17 amino acids. Clones were read by immunoSEQ multiplex PCR, and TCRdb kept only the in-frame ones, dropping some. This table has over 150,000 clones, about 90% appearing once. The TCR was taken from an adult in good health. Source: peripheral blood, taken on day 0 of AZD1222 vaccination. The rearrangement joins TRBV1 to TRBJ2-5; the table gives TRBD2 as D, unverified against the DNA. TRBV1 is annotated as a pseudogene. The CDR3 is CTSSQDLAGDYQETQYF. The DNA for the CDR3 is TGCACCAGCAGCCAAGATCTAGCGGGAGATTACCAAGAGACCCAGTACTTC.